What follows describes a single TCR beta chain. Its antigen is unknown. Base qualities were left out, and no much larger clone turns up one base away. Healthy HIV-negative adults with no recently reported acute infections or vaccinations were included as donors. Only Caucasian adults living in Nashville, Tennessee, USA were represented among the donors. CD4+ T cells were enriched through magnetic negative selection, after which naive cells were positively selected on CD45RA and the remaining negative fraction served as the memory subset. Blood was obtained by leukapheresis, after which PBMCs were separated by Ficoll-Histopaque density gradient centrifugation and cryopreserved in liquid nitrogen vapor phase. Analytical flow cytometry was used to check the purity and quantity of every magnetically sorted T cell population. From each sorted fraction, genomic DNA was isolated and quantified by UV absorbance on a Nanodrop 2000c.

Using the deep immunoSEQ assay, TCR CDR3 regions were amplified from genomic DNA by multiplex PCR. For each cell subset, the extracted genomic DNA was distributed evenly across all wells of several immunoSEQ 96-well plates, and each plate served as one replicate. Each replicate PCR for sorted subsets received about 0.2 ug genomic DNA, equal to roughly 29,000 T cell genomes. Purified libraries were measured with a Qubit 3.0 fluorometer, size-checked on a Bioanalyzer 2100, and measured again with the KAPA Library Quantification kit. A separate single-read 150-cycle Illumina NextSeq 550 flow cell was used to sequence each immunoSEQ 96-well plate. The authors' analysis ran thus. The immunoSEQ output contained only junctional sequences without quality scores, so filtering could not match that applied to full-length reads. Sequences were annotated with PyIR, a Python wrapper for IgBLAST v1.9, and V/J genes and CDR3 were assigned using IMGT germline references. Reads were removed for weak V/J assignments (E-value above 1e-6), missing CDR3, stop codons, out-of-frame junctions, or ambiguous translated residues. V3J clonotypes were defined as sequences sharing the same inferred V gene, J gene, and CDR3 amino acid sequence. Percentage overlap between repertoires was calculated by dividing the number of shared unique clonotypes by the size of the smaller repertoire. Repertoire richness was assessed with RTK rarefaction, the Chao1 estimator, and Recon v2.1 estimates of unobserved clonotypes. Generation probabilities for all TCRbeta clonotypes obtained by the gDNA method from four donors were computed using OLGA. TCRdb carries this immuneACCESS record with in-frame sequences only. Its versions omit some clonotypes, under half of them owing to an unresolved V gene in the studies checked, with the rest unexplained. The V and J calls and clone size come from that table; D and trimming were worked out from the DNA. Present in this sample are roughly 650,000 clones, about 97% of which were seen just once. Clones ranked in the top ten supply roughly 0.05% of the sample.

This sample is drawn from a study of shared clonotypes between healthy human individuals (dated by TCRdb to 2019 to 2021). Regarding the study in general: The cohort included three men and a couple of women between 18 and 49 years of age. For each donor, CD4 naive and CD4 memory were each run on three plates, CD8 naive on two plates, and CD8 memory on one plate. Blood TCR repertoires of a handful of healthy adults were deeply sequenced to estimate repertoire size and the extent of clonotype sharing between individuals. Different laboratories and diverse techniques were used to prepare libraries and sequence TCR repertoires, to increase sequencing depth and limit assay-specific biases. Each donor's leukapheresis produced roughly between about 0.85 and 10 billion PBMCs.

On the study overall, not on this receptor specifically: The small number of donors limited the genetic and exposure-history diversity represented. Incomplete sequencing was indicated by rarefaction of sorted-subset datasets, despite the large sequencing depth. Based on pairwise subsampling, the degree of clonotype sharing among donors was expected to be affected by sequencing depth. Compared with non-shared clonotypes, clonotypes shared by all four sorted-subset donors had higher generation probabilities. When several donors were compared, the shared fraction of clonotypes was around 5.1% for naive CD4, 3.5% for naive CD8, roughly 2.5% for memory CD4, and 0.4% for memory CD8. Sampling was restricted to blood, and TCR repertoires in tissues likely differ from the TCR repertoires found in blood. Naive subsets generally had larger estimated clonotype richness than memory subsets did.

The CDR3, cysteine through phenylalanine, is 15 amino acids long. Solely the CDR3 DNA is kept, with 45 bases framed from the first base. The CDR1 and CDR2 encoded by the germline V gene (reference sequence) are LNHDA and SQIVND. The junction shows trimming of 4 bases on V and 3 bases on J, plus 13 bases between the germline ends. This receptor was obtained from a woman between 25 and 40 years old in good health. Sequenced material: naive CD4+ T cells sorted from blood. The intended sense of this specimen's cell subset or site label: CD45RA+ positively selected. The chain links TRBV19 with TRBJ1-5, with a weak D call of TRBD1 (5 bases match). In nucleotide form, the sequence is TGTGCCAGTAGTAAGGACATATCGGCCAATCAGCCCCAGCATTTT. This gives the protein CASSKDISANQPQHF.